The 32 T cell receptor beta chains given below trace back to one sample, sequenced in a study of blood T cell repertoires in COVID-19. Profiling relied on immunoSEQ multiplex PCR, and the TCRdb table lists in-frame clones only, not all of them. In the table there are roughly 240,000 clones, around four fifths of which are singletons. The sample consisted of peripheral blood. These TCRs come from a woman in her 70s with acute or convalescent COVID-19.

This chain joins TRBV9 and TRBJ2-1; TRBD1 matches at 7 bases. Germline V gene lookup returns CDR1 SGDLS and CDR2 YYNGEE. Trimming at V came to 2 bases and at J to 1 base, leaving 12 bases not matched to a gene. The CDR3 runs to 18 residues. In nucleotides, the CDR3 is TGTGCCAGCAGCGTCCGGGACAGCTCCTACAGTTCCTACAATGAGCAGTTCTTC. Translating gives CASSVRDSSYSSYNEQFF.

The gene calls are TRBV6-5 and TRBJ1-2; tentatively, D is TRBD1 (6 bases). Germline V CDR1 and CDR2: MNHEY, SVGAGI. This CDR3 spans 12 amino acids. Trimming took 9 bases from V and 4 from J, leaving 12 bases between them. CDR3 protein: CARGGGGYGYTF. Here the CDR3 DNA reads TGTGCCAGGGGGGGAGGGGGCTATGGCTACACCTTC.

The chain joins TRBV7-8 to TRBJ1-2; D is undetermined. V lost 4 bases, J lost 4 bases, and 13 bases lay in between. Germline values: CDR1 SGHVS, CDR2 FQNEAQ. The CDR3 runs to 14 residues. The CDR3 sequence: CASSWNDRGYGYTF. In DNA form, the CDR3 reads TGTGCCAGCAGCTGGAACGACCGAGGCTATGGCTACACCTTC.

This clone was picked up a small number of times. This sequence joins TRBV4-3 and TRBJ2-7; D gene unclear. Trimming cost V 0 bases and J 2 bases, with 11 bases left between them. Per germline, CDR1 LGHNA and CDR2 YSLEER. The CDR3 covers 15 residues. This chain's CDR3 is CASSQELGRAYEQYF. CDR3 nucleotide sequence: TGCGCCAGCAGCCAAGAATTGGGCCGAGCCTACGAGCAGTACTTC.

The gene calls are TRBV11-3 and TRBJ2-5; no firm D call. Germline V gene sequence: CDR1 SGHNT, CDR2 YENEEA. Between the trimmed V and J ends, which lost 1 base and 1 base, there was a span of 7 bases. The CDR3 is made up of 14 amino acids. The CDR3 loop is CASSLGPVQETQYF. In DNA, the CDR3 is TGTGCCAGCAGCTTAGGGCCAGTCCAAGAGACCCAGTACTTC. The variable domain in full, with the rest retrieved from reference TRBV11-3 and TRBJ2-5, is EAGVVQSPRYKIIEKKQPVAFWCNPISGHNTLYWYLQNLGQGPELLIRYENEEAVDDSQLPKDRFSAERLKGVDSTLKIQPAELGDSAVYLCASSLGPVQETQYFGPGTRLLVL.

This clone appeared a few times. The CDR3 loop reads CASSEYEKLFF. CDR3 coding DNA: TGTGCCAGCAGTGAGTATGAAAAACTGTTTTTT. The chain employs TRBV12-3 or TRBV12-4 and TRBJ1-4, with D unclear. This CDR3 is built from 11 residues. V was trimmed by 5 bases and J by 6 bases, leaving 4 bases between them.

The chain combines TRBV7-9 with TRBJ1-1; D gene ambiguous. There are 13 residues in the CDR3. V was pared by 5 bases and J by 1 base, with 8 bases between. Germline CDR1 and CDR2: SEHNR and FQNEAQ (reference sequence). CDR3 residues: CASSPSGNTEAFF. DNA of the CDR3: TGTGCCAGCAGCCCCTCAGGGAACACTGAAGCTTTCTTT. Variable domain in full (rest from reference TRBV7-9 and TRBJ1-1): DTGVSQNPRHKITKRGQNVTFRCDPISEHNRLYWYRQTLGQGPEFLTYFQNEAQLEKSRLLSDRFSAERPKGSFSTLEIQRTEQGDSAMYLCASSPSGNTEAFFGQGTRLTVV.

This chain joins TRBV5-1 and TRBJ1-3; D is perhaps TRBD1 (5 bases). Germline CDR1 reads SGHRS; CDR2 reads YFSETQ. Trimming took off 0 bases at V and 1 base at J, with 17 bases between the two ends. CDR3 length: 18 amino acids. CDR3 sequence reads: CASSLGGTRVGSGNTIYF. CDR3 in DNA: TGCGCCAGCAGCTTGGGCGGGACGAGAGTAGGATCTGGAAACACCATATATTTT. Full variable domain (remainder filled in from reference TRBV5-1 and TRBJ1-3): KAGVTQTPRYLIKTRGQQVTLSCSPISGHRSVSWYQQTPGQGLQFLFEYFSETQRNKGNFPGRFSGRQFSNSRSEMNVSTLELGDSALYLCASSLGGTRVGSGNTIYFGEGSWLTVV.

The V gene is TRBV30, the J gene TRBJ1-6; the D is unclear. The CDR3 loop spans 12 amino acids. Trimming pared 0 bases from V and 9 bases from J, leaving 6 bases between. CDR1 is GTSNPN and CDR2 is SVGIG in the germline V gene (reference sequence). CDR3 sequence (DNA): TGTGCCTGGAGTGTGGGCTTTTCACCCCTCCACTTT. Its translation is CAWSVGFSPLHF.

This chain uses TRBV29-1 with TRBJ2-7; 12 bases fit TRBD1. Per germline, CDR1 SQVTM and CDR2 ANQGSEA. Losses at the gene ends were 7 bases for V and 6 bases for J; bases not matched to a gene: 10. The CDR3 spans 14 residues. The CDR3 sequence: CSGLSGTGGSEQYF. CDR3 nucleotide sequence: TGCAGCGGTCTCTCCGGGACAGGGGGCTCCGAGCAGTACTTC.

V usage is TRBV9 and J usage is TRBJ1-2, with D tentatively TRBD1 (6 bases). Germline V CDR1 and CDR2: SGDLS, YYNGEE. The length of the CDR3 is 17 residues. V lost 0 bases, J lost 4 bases, and 19 bases lay in between. CDR3 DNA sequence: TGTGCCAGCAGCGTAGTCGGGCAGACAGGCCTCTCCTATGGCTACACCTTC. This encodes CASSVVGQTGLSYGYTF.

The V and J genes are TRBV29-1 and TRBJ1-1; D uncertain. CDR3 size: 13 residues. V was pared by 4 bases and J by 0 bases, with 9 bases between. Germline V lookup: CDR1 SQVTM, CDR2 ANQGSEA. CDR3 in DNA: TGCAGCGTTGCCCAAATCCTGAACACTGAAGCTTTCTTT. This translates into CSVAQILNTEAFF.

The genes are TRBV14 and TRBJ1-1; D gene uncertain. The length of the CDR3 is 15 residues. Trimming left V 2 bases short and J 5 bases short, with 15 bases between. Germline CDR1 SGHDN, CDR2 FVKESK. DNA for the CDR3: TGTGCCAGCAGCCAATACATTGGGAAGCGGACTGAAGCTTTCTTT. This translates into CASSQYIGKRTEAFF.

This clone was recorded at least ten times. The V and J genes are TRBV9 and TRBJ1-1; D remains unclear. Germline CDR1 is SGDLS and CDR2 is YYNGEE. This CDR3 region has 12 residues. The V end lost 4 bases, the J end lost 3 bases, and 7 bases lay between the germline ends. This chain's CDR3 is CASSPIYTEAFF. In nucleotides, the CDR3 is TGTGCCAGCAGCCCTATATACACTGAAGCTTTCTTT. The full variable domain, in which reference TRBV9 and TRBJ1-1 provide the parts outside the CDR3, is DSGVTQTPKHLITATGQRVTLRCSPRSGDLSVYWYQQSLDQGLQFLIQYYNGEERAKGNILERFSAQQFPDLHSELNLSSLELGDSALYFCASSPIYTEAFFGQGTRLTVV.

DNA of the CDR3: TGTGCCAGCACAACAACAGGGGTGGACACTGAAGCTTTCTTT. Protein product: CASTTTGVDTEAFF. The J gene is TRBJ1-1, the V gene TRBV6-5, with TRBD1 matching 7 bases. The CDR3 loop spans 14 amino acids. With V trimmed by 7 bases and J by 3 bases, 8 bases remained unmatched. Germline V gene sequence: CDR1 MNHEY, CDR2 SVGAGI.

This clone was observed many times. This chain uses TRBV5-1 with TRBJ1-3; D is uncertain. Trimming took 2 bases from V and 3 from J, leaving 12 bases between them. This CDR3 contains 15 residues. Germline V gives CDR1 SGHRS, CDR2 YFSETQ. The CDR3 nucleotides are TGCGCCAGCAGCTTATCAGGTCAGGATGGAAACACCATATATTTT. The encoded protein is CASSLSGQDGNTIYF.

CDR3 residues: CSVQGPYEQYF. As DNA, the CDR3 is TGCAGCGTCCAGGGTCCCTACGAGCAGTACTTC. The chain combines TRBV29-1 with TRBJ2-7; perhaps TRBD1 as D (5 bases). Germline V lookup: CDR1 SQVTM, CDR2 ANQGSEA. Trimming removed 6 bases at V and 2 bases at J, with 8 bases between. The CDR3 runs 11 residues.

The gene calls are TRBV19 and TRBJ1-6, with 7 bases aligning to TRBD1. The CDR3 is 18 residues long. With V trimmed by 3 bases and J by 3 bases, 11 bases remained unmatched. Per germline, CDR1 LNHDA and CDR2 SQIVND (reference sequence). DNA for the CDR3: TGTGCCAGTAGTATGGAAGGGGGCCTGGGGAGCTATAATTCACCCCTCCACTTT. This translates into CASSMEGGLGSYNSPLHF. Together with reference TRBV19 and TRBJ1-6, the CDR3 gives the full variable domain: DGGITQSPKYLFRKEGQNVTLSCEQNLNHDAMYWYRQDPGQGLRLIYYSQIVNDFQKGDIAEGYSVSREKKESFPLTVTSAQKNPTAFYLCASSMEGGLGSYNSPLHFGNGTRLTVT.

The chain carries TRBV15 and TRBJ1-1; 7 bases align to TRBD1. This CDR3 has 14 residues. V was clipped by 3 bases and J by 1 base; unmatched bases: 2. Germline V gene lookup returns CDR1 LNHNV and CDR2 YYDKDF (reference sequence). The CDR3 DNA reads as TGTGCCACCAGCAGGACAGGGAGGAACACTGAAGCTTTCTTT. Translation gives CATSRTGRNTEAFF.

This clone was recorded once. The chain employs TRBV7-2 and TRBJ2-3, with D uncertain. Germline loops: CDR1 SGHTA, CDR2 FQGNSA. There are 12 residues in the CDR3. V lost 4 bases and J 0 bases, leaving 2 bases between the germline ends. The DNA of the CDR3 is TGTGCCAGCAGCTCAAGCACAGATACGCAGTATTTT. It is translated as CASSSSTDTQYF.

The chain carries TRBV7-6 and TRBJ2-1; 7 bases align to TRBD1. The trim removed 5 bases at V and 8 bases at J, leaving 9 bases unmatched. Germline V gives CDR1 SGHVS, CDR2 FNYEAQ. CDR3 size: 14 residues. CDR3 DNA sequence: TGTGCCAGCAGCCCCCGGACAGGTGGCCATGAGCAGTTCTTC. As protein: CASSPRTGGHEQFF.

The gene calls are TRBV5-1 and TRBJ2-7; D possibly corresponds to TRBD1 (6 bases). The V end lost 5 bases, the J end lost 1 base, and 10 bases lay between the germline ends. The CDR3 sequence is 13 residues long. CDR1 and CDR2 from the germline V gene are SGHRS and YFSETQ. The chain's CDR3 is CASRSTGSYEQYF. DNA for the CDR3: TGCGCCAGCAGAAGTACAGGGTCCTACGAGCAGTACTTC.

The chain recombines TRBV19 with TRBJ1-6; 7 bases align to TRBD1. The CDR3 has 14 amino acids. Losses at the gene ends were 10 bases for V and 6 bases for J; bases not matched to a gene: 9. CDR1 LNHDA and CDR2 SQIVND come from the germline V gene (reference sequence). Here the CDR3 DNA reads TGTGCCACCGCCCCGACAGGGTTTAATTCACCCCTCCACTTT. Residues: CATAPTGFNSPLHF.

The chain is built from TRBV24-1 and TRBJ1-5; TRBD1 agrees at 12 bases. With 4 bases clipped from V and 6 bases from J, the junction kept 6 bases outside the gene matches. Germline V lookup: CDR1 KGHDR, CDR2 SFDVKD. CDR3 length: 16 residues. The CDR3 DNA is TGTGCCACCAGTGACGTGGGACAGGGGGCGAGTCAGCCCCAGCATTTT. Translated, it gives CATSDVGQGASQPQHF.

This rearrangement joins TRBV11-3 to TRBJ2-1; D is uncertain. From germline, CDR1 is SGHNT and CDR2 YENEEA. V was trimmed by 1 base and J by 8 bases, leaving 18 bases between them. This CDR3 is built from 16 residues. CDR3 coding DNA: TGTGCCAGCAGCTTAGGTAATGAGAATCCAATCGATGAGCAGTTCTTC. Its protein is CASSLGNENPIDEQFF.

The V and J genes are TRBV5-1 and TRBJ2-6; 9 bases are shared with TRBD1. The V gene's germline CDR1 is SGHRS and CDR2 YFSETQ. The CDR3 consists of 18 residues. V lost 4 bases to trimming and J lost 0 bases; unmatched junction nucleotides: 8. CDR3 coding DNA: TGCGCCAGCAGCGAGTCACCGGGACAGGGCTCTGGGGCCAACGTCCTGACTTTC. Translation gives CASSESPGQGSGANVLTF.

The rearrangement uses TRBV29-1 and TRBJ1-2, with D perhaps matching TRBD1 (6 bases). Trimming took 3 bases from V and 4 from J, leaving 15 bases between them. The CDR3 has 14 residues. The V gene's germline CDR1 is SQVTM and CDR2 ANQGSEA. CDR3 nucleotide sequence: TGCAGCGTTGATGTCCCTCAGGGGTCCTATGGCTACACCTTC. It encodes CSVDVPQGSYGYTF.

A note on this clone: Other DNA sequences within the sample encode an identical CDR3. This chain joins TRBV5-1 and TRBJ2-5; 11 bases map to TRBD2. The CDR3 is 15 amino acids. The J segment lost 1 base and the V segment lost 4 bases, leaving 3 bases of the junction unmatched. The germline V gene encodes CDR1 SGHRS and CDR2 YFSETQ. The CDR3 DNA follows: TGCGCCAGCAGCCTACTAGCGGGGGTCCAAGAGACCCAGTACTTC. Translation: CASSLLAGVQETQYF.

V is TRBV28 and J is TRBJ2-7; D might be TRBD1 (5 bases). The CDR3 loop spans 15 amino acids. From germline, CDR1 is MDHEN and CDR2 SYDVKM. V dropped 4 bases and J dropped 4 bases, with 17 bases sitting between them. CDR3 sequence reads: CASSWGVQGLYEQYF. The CDR3 DNA reads as TGTGCCAGCAGTTGGGGCGTGCAGGGTCTATACGAGCAGTACTTC.

J is TRBJ2-3 and V is TRBV7-2; 11 bases agree with TRBD2. The trim removed 10 bases at V and 5 bases at J, leaving 5 bases unmatched. The length of the CDR3 is 13 residues. The germline V gene has CDR1 SGHTA and CDR2 FQGNSA. The CDR3 loop is CATGLAGKDTQYF. DNA of the CDR3: TGTGCCACCGGACTAGCGGGCAAAGATACGCAGTATTTT.

For this clone: This specimen includes other DNA sequences encoding the same CDR3. This chain links TRBV5-1 with TRBJ1-5; 8 bases align to TRBD1. The CDR3 loop spans 14 amino acids. Losses at the gene ends were 4 bases for V and 4 bases for J; bases not matched to a gene: 4. Germline lookup yields CDR1 SGHRS and CDR2 YFSETQ. CDR3 DNA: TGCGCCAGCAGCCCAGGGGGCGCAAATCAGCCCCAGCATTTT. This gives the protein CASSPGGANQPQHF. Together with reference TRBV5-1 and TRBJ1-5, the CDR3 gives the full variable domain: KAGVTQTPRYLIKTRGQQVTLSCSPISGHRSVSWYQQTPGQGLQFLFEYFSETQRNKGNFPGRFSGRQFSNSRSEMNVSTLELGDSALYLCASSPGGANQPQHFGDGTRLSIL.

The chain carries TRBV30 and TRBJ2-4, with 9 bases lining up with TRBD1. The germline gives CDR1 GTSNPN, CDR2 SVGIG (reference sequence). This CDR3 has 13 residues. The ends lost 5 bases at V and 8 bases at J; junction bases unmatched: 7. The CDR3 nucleotides are TGTGCCTGGGCGGTAGGACAGGGGTACATTCAGTACTTC. Translated: CAWAVGQGYIQYF.